This T cell receptor beta chain was captured by sequencing in a study of T-cell memory formation after mild COVID-19. Study background: The two donors had largely donor-specific TCR clusters.

Germline-derived CDR1 and CDR2 are ENHRY and SYGVKD. V trimming: 7 bases; J trimming: 1 base; junction bases outside the gene matches: 2. The CDR3 contains 13 residues. TCRdb called the 5' RACE reads again in MiXCR, with one record for every CDR3 protein. The sample contains roughly 510,000 distinct CDR3 sequences, 17% of which appear only once. Sequencing used PBMCs or a T cell subset sorted from them (not recorded which). This rearrangement joins TRBV10-3 to TRBJ2-7; 9 bases map to TRBD2. The TCR comes from an adult woman who had mild COVID-19 (a few samples of this study predate the infection). Cell type and time point are not known. The CDR3 bases are TGTGCCATCAAGACTAGCGGATCCTACGAGCAGTACTTC. Translating gives CAIKTSGSYEQYF.